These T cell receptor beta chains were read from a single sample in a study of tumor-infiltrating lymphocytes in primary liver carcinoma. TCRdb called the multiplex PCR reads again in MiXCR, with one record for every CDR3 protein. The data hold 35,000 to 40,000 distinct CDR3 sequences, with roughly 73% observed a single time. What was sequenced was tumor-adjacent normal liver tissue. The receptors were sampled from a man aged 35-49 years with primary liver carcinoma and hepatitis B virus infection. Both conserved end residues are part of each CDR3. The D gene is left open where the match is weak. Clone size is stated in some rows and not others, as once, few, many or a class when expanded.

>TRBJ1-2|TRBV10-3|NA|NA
TGTGCCATCACGGAGGATGCGGACTATGGCCACACCTTC
CAITEDADYGHTF
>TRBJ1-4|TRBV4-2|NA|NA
TGTGCCAGCAGCCCCGTGGGGGGGTTGAATAAAAAACCGTTTTTT
CASSPVGGLNKKPFF
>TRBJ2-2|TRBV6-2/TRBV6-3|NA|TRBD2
TGTGCAAGCACTGAGCGGGAGGTGAACACCGGGGAGCTGTTTTTT
CASTEREVNTGELFF
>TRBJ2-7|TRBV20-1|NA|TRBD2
TGCAGTGCTAGCCCCCTGGGACTAGCGGGGGAAAAGAACGAGCAGTACTTC
CSASPLGLAGEKNEQYF
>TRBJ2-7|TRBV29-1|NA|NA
TGCAACGTGGCATACAGGCTGTCCGTCTACGAGCAGTACTTC
CNVAYRLSVYEQYF
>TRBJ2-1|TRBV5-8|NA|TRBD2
TGTGCCAGCAGCCTGATGCATATAGCGGGAGCGGCCCACAATGAGCAGTTCTTC
CASSLMHIAGAAHNEQFF
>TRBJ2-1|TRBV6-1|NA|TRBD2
TGTGCCGGGAGTGAAGAGGCGGGAGGATACAATGAGCAGTTCTTC
CAGSEEAGGYNEQFF
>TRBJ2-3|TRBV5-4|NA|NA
TGTGCCAGCAGCCTGCTGGGAGACCGACCCAGCACAGATACGCAGTATTTT
CASSLLGDRPSTDTQYF
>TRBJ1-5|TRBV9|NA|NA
TGTGCCAGCAGCGTGGGGCAGGGTGATCAGCCCCAGCATTTT
CASSVGQGDQPQHF
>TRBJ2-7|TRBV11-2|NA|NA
TGTGCAGGCAGCTTGTCTAGCTTGGGGCATGAGCAGTACTTC
CAGSLSSLGHEQYF
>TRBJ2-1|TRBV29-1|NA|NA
TGCAGCGCCCCGGATGGCGGCCGGGTAGGAGAAAAGTTCTTC
CSAPDGGRVGEKFF
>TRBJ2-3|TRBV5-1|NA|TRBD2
TGCACCAGCGGGACTAGCGGGGGAACAAATACGCAGTATTTT
CTSGTSGGTNTQYF
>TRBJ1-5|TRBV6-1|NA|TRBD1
TGTGCCAGCAGTCTACAGGGGGCCACTCAGCCCCGATATTTT
CASSLQGATQPRYF
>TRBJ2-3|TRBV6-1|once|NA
TGTGCCAGCAGTGGTCTAGTGGGAGGTCCGGATACGCAGTATTTT
CASSGLVGGPDTQYF
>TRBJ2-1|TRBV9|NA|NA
TGTGCCAGCCCTAACCCCCCCGGGCTAGCCAAGCTGTTC
CASPNPPGLAKLF
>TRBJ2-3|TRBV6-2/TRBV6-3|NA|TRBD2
TGCGCCTGCAGTTACCACGTTCCGGCGGGAGATACAGATACGCAGTATTTT
CACSYHVPAGDTDTQYF
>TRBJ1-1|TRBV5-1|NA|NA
TGCACCAGCAGATTGGGGACGGAGAACACTGAAGCTTTCTTT
CTSRLGTENTEAFF
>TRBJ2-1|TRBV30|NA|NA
TGTGCCTGGAGTATTCTAGTGGGGCTATGCAATGAGCAGTTCTTC
CAWSILVGLCNEQFF
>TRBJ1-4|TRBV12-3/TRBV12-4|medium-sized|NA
TGTGCCAGCAGTTTATCTGGGTTGGAAAAACTGTTTTTT
CASSLSGLEKLFF
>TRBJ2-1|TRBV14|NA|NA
TGTGCCAGCAGCCAAGGAAGGGCGTCGAGTGGGCAGCTCTTC
CASSQGRASSGQLF
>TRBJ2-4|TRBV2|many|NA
TGTGCCAGCAGTGACGAGAAAAACATTCAGTACTTC
CASSDEKNIQYF
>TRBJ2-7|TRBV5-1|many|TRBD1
TGCGCCAGCAGCGCCGGGACAGGGCGCGAGCAGTACTTC
CASSAGTGREQYF
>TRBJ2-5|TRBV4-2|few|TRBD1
TGTACCAGCAGCCAAGAGGGACAGGGACAAGTGACTCAGTACTTC
CTSSQEGQGQVTQYF
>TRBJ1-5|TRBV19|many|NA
TGTGCCAGTAGTAGGGGACGCTCAGGATATCAGCCCCAGCATTTT
CASSRGRSGYQPQHF
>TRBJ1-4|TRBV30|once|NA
TGTGCCTGGTGGGCCGCGGGGCAACATAATGAAAAACTGTTTTTT
CAWWAAGQHNEKLFF
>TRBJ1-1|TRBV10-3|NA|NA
TGTGCCATCCAAGGGGGAGGAGTAAACGTTGAAGCTTTCTTT
CAIQGGGVNVEAFF
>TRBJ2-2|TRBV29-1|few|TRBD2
TGCAGAGTTGAACTAGGACTAGCGGAGTTAACCGGGGAGCTGTTTTTC
CRVELGLAELTGELFF
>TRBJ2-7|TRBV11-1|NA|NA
TGTGCCAGCTGGGGGAAGCGATTCTACGAGCAGCACTTC
CASWGKRFYEQHF